Listed below are T cell receptor beta chains from one sample, sequenced in a study of control samples from healthy donors and cancer patients. Repertoires were generated with immunoSEQ multiplex PCR, while TCRdb's copy carries only in-frame clones and drops some. This sample has about 160,000 clones; 90% to 95% occur once, and the top ten carry under 8.5%. Sequenced sample: blood. These receptors were taken from a woman aged 40 to 50 in good health. Both conserved end residues are part of each CDR3. The D gene is left open where the match is weak. Expanded clones get a size class; other rows say once, few or many, or leave the size out.

CDR3 protein	CDR3 DNA	J gene	clone size	V gene	D gene
CASSEMDIGYGYTF	TGTGCCAGCAGTGAAATGGACATTGGCTATGGCTACACCTTC	TRBJ1-2	.	TRBV6-1	.
CASSFRRDRGREKLFF	TGTGCCAGCAGTTTTCGCCGGGACAGGGGGCGTGAAAAACTGTTTTTT	TRBJ1-4	.	TRBV27	TRBD1
CASSFAGFQPQHF	TGTGCCAGCAGTTTTGCAGGTTTCCAGCCCCAGCATTTT	TRBJ1-5	.	TRBV27	.
CASSLTRTVSNYGYTF	TGTGCCAGCAGTTTAACCCGGACAGTCTCTAACTATGGCTACACCTTC	TRBJ1-2	.	TRBV6-6	.
CASSQVSSQETQYF	TGTGCCAGCAGCCAAGTATCTAGCCAAGAGACCCAGTACTTC	TRBJ2-5	.	TRBV4-2	.
CASSLGGRNQPQHF	TGTGCCAGCAGCTTAGGAGGACGCAATCAGCCCCAGCATTTT	TRBJ1-5	.	TRBV7-2	.
CASSQQGPGSPLHF	TGTGCCAGCAGCCAACAAGGTCCGGGTTCACCCCTCCACTTT	TRBJ1-6	.	TRBV14	.
CASTKQGVSEAFF	TGTGCCAGCACCAAACAGGGGGTTTCTGAAGCTTTCTTT	TRBJ1-1	few	TRBV12-3/TRBV12-4	TRBD1
CASSVAYRGAGNTIYF	TGTGCCAGCAGCGTAGCTTACAGGGGGGCTGGAAACACCATATATTTT	TRBJ1-3	.	TRBV9	TRBD1
CASSPLTGGVIGNGYTF	TGTGCCAGCAGTCCGTTGACAGGTGGGGTAATTGGGAATGGCTACACCTTC	TRBJ1-2	.	TRBV28	.
CASGDWDYGYTF	TGTGCCAGCGGGGACTGGGACTATGGCTACACCTTC	TRBJ1-2	.	TRBV25-1	.
CASRRRGLSYEQYF	TGTGCCAGCAGGCGGAGGGGACTGTCCTACGAGCAGTACTTC	TRBJ2-7	.	TRBV7-9	.
CASSSPSYGYTF	TGTGCCAGCAGTTCCCCCTCTTATGGCTACACCTTC	TRBJ1-2	.	TRBV6-5	.
CASTDIKGWMNNSPLHF	TGTGCCAGCACCGACATAAAGGGTTGGATGAATAATTCACCCCTCCACTTT	TRBJ1-6	.	TRBV7-9	.
CASSLPGTGVPLHF	TGTGCCAGCAGTTTACCAGGGACTGGGGTACCCCTCCACTTT	TRBJ1-6	once	TRBV28	.
CASGFAASHYGYTF	TGTGCCAGCGGTTTCGCTGCCTCCCACTATGGCTACACCTTC	TRBJ1-2	.	TRBV2	.
CASSWSTTGRYGYTF	TGTGCCAGCAGCTGGAGCACCACAGGCCGCTATGGCTACACCTTC	TRBJ1-2	.	TRBV5-5	.